The clone carrying this T cell receptor (beta chain) appeared once. These data belong to a study of blood T cell repertoires in COVID-19. Study-level information: Acute-phase and convalescent COVID-19 samples originated in the United States, Italy and Spain. From T cells, B-cell-depleted T cells, or PBMCs came the material, which was cDNA or gDNA.

This CDR3 is 14 amino acids long. V lost 1 base, J lost 8 bases, and 15 bases lay in between. The V gene's germline CDR1 is SGDLS and CDR2 YYNGEE. Original data processing: Amplification of reference gene primers was used by the study to estimate nucleated cell counts. TCRdb keeps only in-frame clones here, not all; method: immunoSEQ multiplex PCR. The V and J calls and clone size are taken from that table; D and trimming were inferred from the DNA. Of around 100,000 clones in the sample, approximately 69% were seen once. The chain combines TRBV9 with TRBJ1-2, with a possible D match to TRBD1 (5 bases). The clonotype comes from a man older than 75 with acute or convalescent COVID-19. Source material: peripheral blood. Here the CDR3 DNA reads TGTGCCAGCAGCGTAAGTCGACAGCCTGGGGGCTACACCTTC. Its translation: CASSVSRQPGGYTF.